The 32 T cell receptor beta chains in this list originate from one sample, sequenced in a study of shared clonotypes between healthy human individuals. TCRdb keeps only in-frame clones here, not all; method: immunoSEQ multiplex PCR. The sample contains a few hundred thousand clones, roughly 97% of which appear only once. The sample was naive CD4+ T cells sorted from blood. Subset specified: CD45RA+ positively selected. The receptors were sampled from a woman aged 30 to 39 in good health.

The CDR3 region has the DNA TGTGCCAGCAGTGACTTGGGCCTAAATTCGGGTAGCAATCAGCCCCAGCATTTT. It codes for CASSDLGLNSGSNQPQHF. This chain uses TRBV2 with TRBJ1-5; unclear D gene. Trimming took off 3 bases at V and 0 bases at J, with 18 bases between the two ends. Germline CDR1 reads SNHLY; CDR2 reads FYNNEI. This CDR3 has 18 residues.

The chain couples TRBV19 to TRBJ2-5; tentative D call: TRBD1 (6 bases). The germline V gene has CDR1 LNHDA and CDR2 SQIVND (reference sequence). This CDR3 is 12 amino acids long. Trimming removed 8 bases from V and 0 bases from J, with 7 bases in between. The CDR3 DNA sequence: TGTGCCAGTGGACAGTACCAAGAGACCCAGTACTTC. Translated: CASGQYQETQYF.

This clone was seen just once. In the same sample, other DNA sequences code for this CDR3. The DNA of the CDR3 is TGTGCCAGCTCACCCAGCGGAAGCTCCTACGAGCAGTACTTC. It encodes CASSPSGSSYEQYF. The chain combines TRBV18 with TRBJ2-7, with a possible D match to TRBD2 (5 bases). The germline CDR1 and CDR2 sequences are KGHSH and LQKENI. The CDR3 has 14 amino acids. V gave up 3 bases and J gave up 0 bases, with 9 bases separating them.

V usage is TRBV7-8 and J usage is TRBJ1-5; D remains unclear. The CDR3 runs 15 residues. CDR1 and CDR2 (germline): SGHVS, FQNEAQ. V lost 1 base to trimming and J lost 3 bases, with 10 bases between them. The CDR3 DNA reads as TGTGCCAGCAGCTTAGTCGAGGGTCCCAATCAGCCCCAGCATTTT. Translated, it gives CASSLVEGPNQPQHF.

The chain carries TRBV28 and TRBJ2-2; D may be TRBD1 (5 bases). This CDR3 comprises 15 residues. Germline-derived CDR1 and CDR2 are MDHEN and SYDVKM. V shed 2 bases and J shed 3 bases, with 10 bases lying between them. The CDR3 reads CASSLQGKDTGELFF. The CDR3 nucleotides are TGTGCCAGCAGTTTACAGGGAAAGGACACCGGGGAGCTGTTTTTT.

The chain is built from TRBV4-2 and TRBJ2-7, with 8 nucleotides matching TRBD2. This CDR3 region has 15 residues. The germline gives CDR1 LGHNA, CDR2 YNFKEQ. Germline trimming cut 4 bases from V and 7 bases from J; bases unmatched to any gene: 12. The CDR3 reads CASSPEGAGVGEQYF. CDR3 coding DNA: TGTGCCAGCAGCCCAGAGGGAGCGGGAGTAGGGGAGCAGTACTTC.

The sample holds one count of this clone. The chain employs TRBV4-1 and TRBJ2-1, with 10 bases aligning to TRBD1. This CDR3 region has 16 residues. With 2 bases clipped from V and 4 bases from J, the junction kept 5 bases outside the gene matches. CDR1 is MGHRA, CDR2 YSYEKL, per germline. The CDR3 region is CASSQSPGQGYNEQFF. The CDR3 DNA is TGCGCCAGCAGCCAATCACCGGGACAGGGGTACAATGAGCAGTTCTTC.

The V gene is TRBV7-9, the J gene TRBJ1-4; D remains unclear. CDR1 SEHNR and CDR2 FQNEAQ come from the germline V gene (reference sequence). Trimming pared 0 bases from V and 0 bases from J, leaving 11 bases between. CDR3 size: 17 residues. The CDR3 here is CASSLAARAATNEKLFF. CDR3 in DNA: TGTGCCAGCAGCTTAGCGGCCCGGGCGGCAACTAATGAAAAACTGTTTTTT.

The chain uses TRBV28 and TRBJ2-3, with D perhaps TRBD1 (5 bases). CDR3 size: 16 residues. V was cut by 5 bases and J by 4 bases, with 19 bases left in between. Germline-derived CDR1 and CDR2 are MDHEN and SYDVKM. The CDR3 coding sequence is TGTGCCAGCAGTCCCTGGGGCGTGAAGAGAGCAGATACGCAGTATTTT. It specifies CASSPWGVKRADTQYF.

This clone was detected once. This chain joins TRBV30 and TRBJ2-7; 11 bases align to TRBD1. V lost 0 bases to trimming and J lost 5 bases; unmatched junction nucleotides: 6. Germline loops: CDR1 GTSNPN, CDR2 SVGIG (reference sequence). The CDR3 loop spans 15 amino acids. This CDR3 reads CAWSVTGTGGHEQYF. The DNA for the CDR3 is TGTGCCTGGAGTGTGACCGGGACAGGGGGTCACGAGCAGTACTTC.

The V and J genes are TRBV7-3 and TRBJ2-5; 8 nucleotides align to TRBD2. The CDR3 covers 16 residues. The trim removed 5 bases at V and 2 bases at J, leaving 10 bases unmatched. From germline, CDR1 is SGHTA and CDR2 FQGTGA. CDR3 nucleotide sequence: TGTGCCAGCAGCCACAAGACTAGCGACCGACAAGAGACCCAGTACTTC. It is translated as CASSHKTSDRQETQYF.

The chain combines TRBV28 with TRBJ2-1; 13 bases line up with TRBD2. With V trimmed by 1 base and J by 1 base, 7 bases remained unmatched. The CDR3 has 19 amino acids. The germline V gene has CDR1 MDHEN and CDR2 SYDVKM. CDR3: CASSLFGLAGEGSYNEQFF. The CDR3 DNA reads TGTGCCAGCAGTTTATTCGGACTAGCGGGAGAGGGTTCCTACAATGAGCAGTTCTTC. The full variable domain, rest sourced from reference TRBV28 and TRBJ2-1, is DVKVTQSSRYLVKRTGEKVFLECVQDMDHENMFWYRQDPGLGLRLIYFSYDVKMKEKGDIPEGYSVSREKKERFSLILESASTNQTSMYLCASSLFGLAGEGSYNEQFFGPGTRLTVL.

Notes on this clone: The same CDR3 is also encoded by other DNA sequences in this sample. The rearrangement uses TRBV5-1 and TRBJ2-5; D unresolved. Germline V gene data show CDR1 as SGHRS and CDR2 as YFSETQ. Deletions cut 0 bases from V and 1 base from J, with 7 bases between. The CDR3 spans 14 residues. CDR3 DNA sequence: TGCGCCAGCAGCTTGGGACGGACCCAAGAGACCCAGTACTTC. Translated, it gives CASSLGRTQETQYF.

This CDR3 reads CASSLDALETQYF. CDR3 nucleotides: TGTGCCAGCAGCTTAGACGCGCTGGAGACCCAGTACTTC. The chain joins TRBV7-7 to TRBJ2-5; D uncertain. Trimming took off 1 base at V and 5 bases at J, with 8 bases between the two ends. CDR3 length equals 13 residues. From germline, CDR1 is SSHAT and CDR2 FNYEAQ (reference sequence).

The chain uses TRBV28 and TRBJ2-6; 10 nucleotides match TRBD1. Germline V gene data show CDR1 as MDHEN and CDR2 as SYDVKM. The CDR3 length is 20 residues. Trimming removed 7 bases from V and 0 bases from J; junction bases left unmatched: 15. CDR3 in DNA: TGTGCCAGCAATTCTATAGGGCGGACAGGGGGAAGCTCTGGGGCCAACGTCCTGACTTTC. This sequence encodes CASNSIGRTGGSSGANVLTF.

The rearrangement joins TRBV13 to TRBJ2-1, with TRBD2 identical over 13 bases. V dropped 5 bases and J dropped 4; count of bases not matched to a gene: 5. Per the germline V gene, CDR1 is PRHDT and CDR2 is FYEKMQ (reference sequence). The length of the CDR3 is 16 residues. CDR3 DNA sequence: TGTGCCAGCAGCCGGACTAGCGGGAGTCCTTACAATGAGCAGTTCTTC. Translation: CASSRTSGSPYNEQFF.

This chain joins TRBV2 and TRBJ1-1; D gene uncertain. The V and J ends lost 1 base and 6 bases respectively, with 12 bases between them. There are 14 residues in the CDR3. Germline V CDR1 and CDR2: SNHLY, FYNNEI. CDR3 protein: CASSEGPEGPEAFF. Here the CDR3 DNA reads TGTGCCAGCAGTGAAGGGCCCGAAGGGCCTGAAGCTTTCTTT. Full variable domain (missing parts from reference TRBV2 and TRBJ1-1): EPEVTQTPSHQVTQMGQEVILRCVPISNHLYFYWYRQILGQKVEFLVSFYNNEISEKSEIFDDQFSVERPDGSNFTLKIRSTKLEDSAMYFCASSEGPEGPEAFFGQGTRLTVV.

The chain joins TRBV4-1 to TRBJ2-5, with TRBD2 identical over 10 bases. Germline V gene data show CDR1 as MGHRA and CDR2 as YSYEKL. J gave up 2 bases and V 0 bases, and 6 bases lay outside the gene matches. The CDR3 is made up of 17 amino acids. CDR3 amino acids: CASSQDLGLAAQETQYF. Written as DNA, the CDR3 is TGCGCCAGCAGCCAAGATCTAGGACTAGCGGCACAAGAGACCCAGTACTTC.

With regard to this clone: At one of its ends the junction is not consistent with the germline gene, which may arise from a read error. This chain connects TRBV4-2 to TRBJ1-2; D is uncertain. From germline, CDR1 is LGHNA and CDR2 YNFKEQ. The CDR3 totals 16 residues. In DNA, the CDR3 is TGTGCCAGCAGCCAAGAGTCCGGCAAAGCTAACTATGGCCACACCTTC. This translates into CASSQESGKANYGHTF.

The V and J genes are TRBV28 and TRBJ1-5, with TRBD1 identical over 7 bases. Germline V gene lookup returns CDR1 MDHEN and CDR2 SYDVKM. The junction had 13 bases not matched to a gene; V was cut back by 6 bases and J by 5 bases. The CDR3 runs 16 residues. The CDR3 sequence: CASSPTGRGWDQPQHF. CDR3 nucleotide sequence: TGTGCCAGCAGCCCCACTGGCAGGGGGTGGGATCAGCCCCAGCATTTT.

The chain links TRBV4-2 to TRBJ2-7; D might be TRBD1 (6 bases). The CDR3 totals 17 residues. The V gene's germline CDR1 is LGHNA and CDR2 YNFKEQ. Trimming cost V 0 bases and J 2 bases, with 17 bases left between them. The CDR3 loop is CASSQDEGGWLTYEQYF. The CDR3 DNA reads as TGTGCCAGCAGCCAAGATGAAGGGGGATGGCTCACCTACGAGCAGTACTTC.

V is TRBV6-1 and J is TRBJ2-7; 9 positions agree with TRBD1. The V gene's germline CDR1 is MNHNS and CDR2 SASEGT. V lost 6 bases, J lost 5 bases, and 11 bases stayed unmatched. The CDR3 runs 15 residues. The CDR3 here is CASSERTGVTNEQYF. The CDR3 bases are TGTGCCAGCAGCGAACGGACAGGGGTCACGAACGAGCAGTACTTC.

The chain uses TRBV5-1 and TRBJ2-1; D may be TRBD2 (6 bases). The CDR3 is made up of 15 amino acids. V gave up 0 bases and J gave up 9 bases, with 16 bases separating them. Germline CDR1 and CDR2: SGHRS and YFSETQ. Written as DNA, the CDR3 is TGCGCCAGCAGCTTGGGACTAGTGTTACAATCTGAGCAGTTCTTC. Translated: CASSLGLVLQSEQFF.

The chain uses TRBV7-3 and TRBJ1-5, with unresolved D. Germline V lookup: CDR1 SGHTA, CDR2 FQGTGA. The ends were cut back, 4 bases at V and 6 bases at J, with 19 bases in the middle. This CDR3 is built from 16 residues. The CDR3 here is CASSSNSLVKGQPQHF. In nucleotides, the CDR3 is TGTGCCAGCAGCTCAAACTCGTTAGTTAAGGGTCAGCCCCAGCATTTT.

This rearrangement joins TRBV9 to TRBJ2-1; the match to TRBD2 covers 7 bases. The V and J ends lost 3 bases and 0 bases, in that order; junction bases with no gene match: 6. This CDR3 is 16 amino acids long. Germline V lookup: CDR1 SGDLS, CDR2 YYNGEE. DNA for the CDR3: TGTGCCAGCAGCGGTGCGGGGGATAGCTCCTACAATGAGCAGTTCTTC. It yields the protein CASSGAGDSSYNEQFF.

The V gene is TRBV5-1, the J gene TRBJ1-1; D uncertain. Trimming pared 0 bases from V and 1 base from J, leaving 7 bases between. The CDR3 spans 14 residues. CDR1 is SGHRS, CDR2 YFSETQ, per germline. CDR3 nucleotides: TGCGCCAGCAGCTTGGCGGTGTCGAACACTGAAGCTTTCTTT. This gives the protein CASSLAVSNTEAFF. The whole variable domain, filled in from reference TRBV5-1 and TRBJ1-1, reads KAGVTQTPRYLIKTRGQQVTLSCSPISGHRSVSWYQQTPGQGLQFLFEYFSETQRNKGNFPGRFSGRQFSNSRSEMNVSTLELGDSALYLCASSLAVSNTEAFFGQGTRLTVV.

V usage is TRBV6-6 and J usage is TRBJ2-7, with 7 bases fitting TRBD1. Looked up from germline, CDR1 is MNHNY and CDR2 is SVGAGI (reference sequence). CDR3 length: 14 residues. Unmatched junction bases numbered 9, after V lost 6 bases and J lost 4 bases. As DNA, the CDR3 is TGTGCCAGCAGCCAAGAGGACAGGCGGTACGAGCAGTACTTC. Protein sequence: CASSQEDRRYEQYF.

This chain uses TRBV9 with TRBJ2-5; D gene ambiguous. There are 13 residues in the CDR3. CDR1 and CDR2 (germline): SGDLS, YYNGEE. The V end was cut by 0 bases, the J end by 5 bases, with 8 bases between. The CDR3: CASSVGYSETQYF. CDR3 DNA: TGTGCCAGCAGCGTAGGCTATTCCGAGACCCAGTACTTC.

The chain carries TRBV18 and TRBJ2-3; 7 nucleotides line up with TRBD2. CDR1 and CDR2 (germline): KGHSH, LQKENI. The ends lost 6 bases at V and 4 bases at J; junction bases unmatched: 7. This CDR3 spans 14 amino acids. CDR3 loop: CASSGGRAPDTQYF. The CDR3 DNA reads TGTGCCAGCTCCGGCGGGAGAGCTCCAGATACGCAGTATTTT.

The rearrangement joins TRBV7-3 to TRBJ1-2; 7 bases agree with TRBD1. Per germline, CDR1 SGHTA and CDR2 FQGTGA. CDR3 length: 15 amino acids. V lost 0 bases, J lost 4 bases, and 5 bases stayed unmatched. CDR3 coding DNA: TGTGCCAGCAGCTTAACAGGGGGCGCTGGCTATGGCTACACCTTC. Translating it yields CASSLTGGAGYGYTF.

The chain is built from TRBV4-1 and TRBJ2-3; TRBD1 or TRBD2 may be the D gene (6 bases each). V dropped 6 bases and J dropped 0 bases, with 13 bases sitting between them. The CDR3 consists of 15 residues. CDR1 and CDR2 from the germline V gene are MGHRA and YSYEKL. The CDR3 region is CASRGGLVSTDTQYF. Written as DNA, the CDR3 is TGCGCCAGCAGGGGGGGCCTTGTAAGCACAGATACGCAGTATTTT.

V is TRBV5-1 and J is TRBJ1-1, with TRBD1 identical over 7 bases. The germline V gene has CDR1 SGHRS and CDR2 YFSETQ. This CDR3 region has 14 residues. V trimming: 3 bases; J trimming: 3 bases; junction bases outside the gene matches: 5. The CDR3 reads CASSSTGRDTEAFF. CDR3 in DNA: TGCGCCAGCAGCTCGACAGGGAGGGACACTGAAGCTTTCTTT.